This T cell receptor gamma chain was identified during a study of Vδ1+ human thymocytes (dated by TCRdb to between 2017 and 2018). As for the study more broadly: mRNA-level TRG and TRD CDR3 repertoires of highly purified Vdelta1+ thymocytes from young children were characterised as a data resource. Validation of the multiplex-based CDR3 amplicon strategy against 5'RACE-based CDR3 amplicon generation methods had been performed previously.

Here is what the overall study found, with its caveats: Because no clustering by age or sex was seen, donors were not stratified by age or sex in the analyses. Many TRG clonotypes were shared between donors (up to about 6.9x10^3), whereas TRD repertoires were essentially private (max roughly 120 shared). In contrast to oligoclonal peripheral blood repertoires, thymic TRG and TRD repertoires appeared to be highly polyclonal with Gaussian CDR3 length distributions. About 18% of thymic TRD sequences were found to be Vdelta2 (and few were Vdelta3) despite high sort purity, in contrast to peripheral blood Vdelta1+ controls. The authors advised highly purified populations and single-cell validation, since unexpected Vdelta2 sequences could cause misinterpretation of bulk repertoire data.

Thymic samples were depleted of alphabeta T cells, then CD3+ TCRVdelta1+ TCRVdelta2- thymocytes were FACS-sorted. The purity of the sorted Vdelta1+ thymocytes was between roughly 97% and 99.6%. Thymic specimens came from under 10 paediatric patients undergoing corrective cardiac surgery, aged from 5 days to 15 months. Thymic tissue was dispersed and mononuclear cells isolated on a Histopaque-1077 density gradient. Staining used anti-TCRVdelta1 clone TS8.2, anti-TCRVdelta2 clone B6, anti-CD3 clone HIT3a and anti-TCRalphabeta clone IP26 antibodies. RNA was isolated using the RNeasy mini kit, and reverse transcription was performed with Superscript III. CDR3 amplicons were produced by multiplex PCR using pooled V-gene forward primers and a constant-region reverse primer with Illumina adaptor overhangs. Amplicons were gel-purified, then indexed with Nextera index primers over approximately 8 extra PCR cycles and purified with AMPure XP beads. The libraries were sequenced on an Illumina MiSeq using paired-end 250 bp reads, dual indexing and an approximately 20% PhiX spike-in. On the authors' methods: FastQC was used to check read quality, and ea-utils fastq-join was used to merge TRG read pairs. Annotation of sequences was performed with IMGT/HighV-QUEST, only productive sequences with unambiguous V-gene assignment were retained, and clonotypes were defined by identical CDR3 sequence. For downstream analysis, VDJtools 1.1.1, tcR 2.2.3, Treemap and vegan Shannon diversity in R 3.4.4 were used. TCRdb reanalyzed the public reads with the CATT caller, and identical DNA sequences were merged afterwards. These V and J calls derive from TCRdb rather than the authors' analysis. Across this sample there are roughly 11,000 gamma-chain clones, with over 40% seen only once. Roughly 2% of the sample belongs to the ten largest clones.

Clipping removes 0 bases from V and 12 bases from J, with 4 as the unmatched junction base count. Including cysteine and phenylalanine, the CDR3 has 12 amino acids. The sequence is cut down to CDR3 DNA, 36 bases in frame from base 1. Per the germline V gene (reference sequence), VTNTFY is the CDR1 and YDVSTARD is the CDR2. Concerning this clone itself: Its cognate antigen has yet to be identified. No base qualities exist here, and no much larger clone lies one base off it.

Sample: Vdelta1+ gamma-delta thymocytes from the thymus. The label giving this sample's cell subset or site can be read as: FACS-sorted CD3+ TCRalphabeta- TCRVdelta1+ TCRVdelta2- thymocytes. The V and J segments used are TRGV3 and TRGJP2. The J gene was not available in TCRdb and was assigned here by matching the DNA to germline segments. This TCR came from a boy less than two years old who had congenital heart surgery. For the CDR3, the sequence is CATWDRLRIKTF. The nucleotides read TGTGCCACCTGGGACAGGCTTCGGATCAAGACGTTT.